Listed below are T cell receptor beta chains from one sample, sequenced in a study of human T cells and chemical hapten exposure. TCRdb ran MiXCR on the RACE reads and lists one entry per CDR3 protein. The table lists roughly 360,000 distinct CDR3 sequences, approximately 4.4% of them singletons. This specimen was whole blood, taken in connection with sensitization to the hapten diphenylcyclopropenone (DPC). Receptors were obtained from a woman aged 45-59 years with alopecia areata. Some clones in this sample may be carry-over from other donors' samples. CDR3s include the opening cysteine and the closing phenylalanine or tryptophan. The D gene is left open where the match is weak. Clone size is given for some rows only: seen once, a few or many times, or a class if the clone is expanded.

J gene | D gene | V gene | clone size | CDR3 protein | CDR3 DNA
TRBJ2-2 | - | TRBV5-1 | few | CASSLEQGTNTGELFF | TGCGCCAGCAGCTTAGAACAGGGAACGAACACCGGGGAGCTGTTTTTT
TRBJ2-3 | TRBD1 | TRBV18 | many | CASSPPGQASTDTQYF | TGTGCCAGCTCACCCCCGGGACAGGCTAGCACAGATACGCAGTATTTT
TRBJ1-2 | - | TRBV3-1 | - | CASSQGGFPGYTF | TGTGCCAGCAGCCAGGGGGGATTCCCTGGCTACACCTTC
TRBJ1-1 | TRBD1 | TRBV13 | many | CASSDRIQGTTEAFF | TGTGCCAGCAGCGACAGAATACAGGGGACCACTGAAGCTTTCTTT
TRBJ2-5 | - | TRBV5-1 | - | CASSPLTSGETQYF | TGCGCCAGCAGCCCCCTGACATCGGGCGAGACCCAGTACTTC
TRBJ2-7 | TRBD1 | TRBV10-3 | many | CAISRQGSYEQYF | TGTGCCATCAGTCGACAGGGTTCCTACGAGCAGTACTTC
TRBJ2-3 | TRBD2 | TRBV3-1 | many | CASSHLAGGVDTQYF | TGTGCCAGCAGCCATCTAGCGGGGGGAGTAGATACGCAGTATTTT
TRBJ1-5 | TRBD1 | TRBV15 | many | CATSNGQGATGNQPQHF | TGTGCCACCAGCAACGGACAGGGGGCTACGGGGAATCAGCCCCAGCATTTT
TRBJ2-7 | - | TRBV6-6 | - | CASSTPRGSSYEQYF | TGTGCCAGCAGTACCCCCAGGGGTAGCTCCTACGAGCAGTACTTC
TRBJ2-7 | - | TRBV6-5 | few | CAASSGENGYEQYF | TGTGCCGCCAGCAGTGGAGAGAATGGGTACGAGCAGTACTTC
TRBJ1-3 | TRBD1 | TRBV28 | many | CASSLQGQGAGNTIYF | TGTGCCAGCAGTTTACAGGGACAGGGGGCTGGAAACACCATATATTTT
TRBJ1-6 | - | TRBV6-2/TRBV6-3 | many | CASGPWQRQGRSPLHF | TGTGCCAGCGGACCATGGCAACGGCAGGGAAGGTCACCCCTCCACTTT
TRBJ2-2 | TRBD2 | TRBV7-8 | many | CASSRGLAGYTGELFF | TGTGCCAGCAGCAGAGGACTAGCGGGTTACACCGGGGAGCTGTTTTTT
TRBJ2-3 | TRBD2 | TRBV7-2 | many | CASSLERGGPYF | TGTGCCAGCAGCTTAGAACGGGGGGGTCCGTATTTT
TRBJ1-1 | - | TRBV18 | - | CASSPLSPGRNTEAFF | TGTGCCAGCTCACCACTCTCCCCAGGGCGGAACACTGAAGCTTTCTTT
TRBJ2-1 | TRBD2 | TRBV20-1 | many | CSAIAGAGDNEQFF | TGCAGTGCAATAGCGGGAGCTGGCGACAATGAGCAGTTCTTC
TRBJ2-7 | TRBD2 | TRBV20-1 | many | CSARAASGKGEQYF | TGCAGTGCTAGAGCCGCTAGCGGGAAGGGCGAGCAGTACTTC
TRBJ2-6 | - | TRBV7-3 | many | CASSAVGGSGANVLTF | TGTGCCAGCAGCGCCGTAGGGGGCTCTGGGGCCAACGTCCTGACTTTC
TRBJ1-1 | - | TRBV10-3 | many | CAISNPGQRDTEAFF | TGTGCCATCAGTAACCCCGGACAGCGGGACACTGAAGCTTTCTTT
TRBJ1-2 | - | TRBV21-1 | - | CASSKDIGSLYGYTF | TGTGCCAGCAGCAAAGACATAGGGAGCCTCTACGGCTACACCTTC
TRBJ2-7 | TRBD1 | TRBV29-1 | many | CSPGGQGHGEYQQYF | TGCAGCCCGGGGGGACAGGGGCACGGGGAGTATCAGCAGTACTTC
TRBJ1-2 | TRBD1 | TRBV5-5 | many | CASSTGQGANYGYTF | TGTGCCAGCAGCACAGGACAGGGGGCTAACTATGGCTACACCTTC